These 24 T cell receptor beta chains came from one sample sequenced in a study of blood T cell repertoires in COVID-19. Method: immunoSEQ multiplex PCR; TCRdb's copy keeps in-frame clones and lacks some. Found here are approximately 21,000 clones, 70% to 80% of them singletons; the top ten hold 56%. Source material: peripheral blood. These receptors were taken from an elderly man with acute or convalescent COVID-19.

In nucleotides, the CDR3 is TGTGCCAGCAGCCCGGGGTTTGGAGGGCAGTTCTTC. This encodes CASSPGFGGQFF. The gene calls are TRBV6-2 or TRBV6-3 and TRBJ2-1, with D tentatively TRBD2 (5 bases). The CDR3 consists of 12 residues. The V end lost 6 bases, the J end lost 12 bases, and 15 bases lay between the germline ends. In germline, CDR1 is MNHEY, CDR2 SVGEGT.

This chain uses TRBV19 with TRBJ1-5, with TRBD1 identical over 7 bases. Germline V gene data show CDR1 as LNHDA and CDR2 as SQIVND (reference sequence). This CDR3 region has 16 residues. J gave up 0 bases and V 4 bases, and 6 bases lay outside the gene matches. The CDR3, as DNA: TGTGCCAGTAGTACCGGGACAGCTGATAGCAATCAGCCCCAGCATTTT. Translated, it gives CASSTGTADSNQPQHF.

For the CDR3, the DNA is TGTGCCAGCAGCCACACTAGCCGGCCCTTAGCCAACGTCCTGACTTTC. Its translation is CASSHTSRPLANVLTF. The chain couples TRBV11-2 to TRBJ2-6; maybe TRBD2 (6 bases). Trimming removed 5 bases at V and 7 bases at J, with 18 bases between. This CDR3 is 16 amino acids long. Germline CDR1 SGHAT, CDR2 FQNNGV.

Only one count was recorded for this clone. The CDR3 nucleotides are TGTGCCAGCAGCTCCGGGACACCGACCCAGTACTTC. The encoded protein is CASSSGTPTQYF. J is TRBJ2-5 and V is TRBV5-4, with D possibly TRBD1 on 6 matching bases. The germline CDR1 and CDR2 sequences are SGHNT and YYREEE (reference sequence). V was shortened by 3 bases and J by 7 bases, with 10 bases between the two germline ends. The CDR3 is made up of 12 amino acids.

The CDR3 DNA reads as TGCAGTGGGACTAGCGGGATCAGTGCCGGGGAGCTGTTTTTT. It yields the protein CSGTSGISAGELFF. The chain has TRBV29-1 and TRBJ2-2; 13 nucleotides line up with TRBD2. CDR3 length: 14 amino acids. Germline V gene sequence: CDR1 SQVTM, CDR2 ANQGSEA.

The rearrangement uses TRBV5-8 and TRBJ2-4, with TRBD2 identical over 13 bases. V dropped 0 bases and J dropped 1; count of bases not matched to a gene: 7. CDR3 size: 19 residues. CDR1 is SGHTS and CDR2 is YDEGEE in the germline V gene. The CDR3 DNA follows: TGTGCCAGCAGCTTGGCCGGGACTAGCGGGGAATTGGCCAAAAACATTCAGTACTTC. This gives the protein CASSLAGTSGELAKNIQYF.

The chain employs TRBV19 and TRBJ2-7; D is perhaps TRBD1 (6 bases). This CDR3 spans 13 amino acids. Trimming removed 6 bases from V and 6 bases from J, with 15 bases in between. In germline, CDR1 is LNHDA, CDR2 SQIVND (reference sequence). Here the CDR3 DNA reads TGTGCCAGTAGAAGGGGCCAGGGGACCGAGCAGTACTTC. The encoded protein is CASRRGQGTEQYF.

This clone is termed medium-sized. This chain connects TRBV18 to TRBJ2-3; D remains ambiguous. V was trimmed by 3 bases and J by 4 bases, leaving 11 bases between them. Germline CDR1 is KGHSH and CDR2 is LQKENI. This CDR3 region has 14 residues. CDR3 nucleotide sequence: TGTGCCAGCTCACCTACAAATGGCCCAGATACGCAGTATTTT. It translates to CASSPTNGPDTQYF.

The chain uses TRBV5-1 and TRBJ2-2; TRBD2 matches 7 bases. Germline trimming cut 1 base from V and 4 bases from J; bases unmatched to any gene: 7. This CDR3 region has 16 residues. The germline CDR1 and CDR2 sequences are SGHRS and YFSETQ. CDR3 bases: TGCGCCAGCAGCTTGAGCCCGGGCGGGAGCACCGGGGAGCTGTTTTTT. As protein: CASSLSPGGSTGELFF.

This chain connects TRBV27 to TRBJ1-2; possible D gene TRBD1, 5 bases. The CDR3 extends over 13 amino acids. Trimming left V 2 bases short and J 7 bases short, with 11 bases between. Germline V gene sequence: CDR1 MNHEY, CDR2 SMNVEV (reference sequence). The DNA of the CDR3 is TGTGCCAGCAGTTTAGGACATGGTGGTGGCTACACCTTC. Residues: CASSLGHGGGYTF.

The rearrangement joins TRBV7-9 to TRBJ1-1, with TRBD1 matching over 7 bases. After removal of 5 bases from V and 0 bases from J, the junction contained 6 bases not matched to a gene. Germline V lookup: CDR1 SEHNR, CDR2 FQNEAQ (reference sequence). This CDR3 spans 15 amino acids. The CDR3 spells CASSLPTGLNTEAFF. The CDR3 coding sequence is TGTGCCAGCAGCCTACCGACAGGGCTGAACACTGAAGCTTTCTTT.

The genes are TRBV24-1 and TRBJ2-1; 8 bases are a match to TRBD1. CDR1 and CDR2 from the germline V gene are KGHDR and SFDVKD. This CDR3 is built from 16 residues. J lost 4 bases, V lost 3 bases, and 7 bases had no gene match. CDR3 residues: CATSDHGQGEYNEQFF. The CDR3 DNA reads TGTGCCACCAGTGATCACGGACAGGGAGAATACAATGAGCAGTTCTTC.

The rearrangement joins TRBV29-1 to TRBJ2-2, with D unresolved. Germline V gene sequence: CDR1 SQVTM, CDR2 ANQGSEA. The germline V and J ends were trimmed by 4 bases and 0 bases, with 6 bases remaining between them. The CDR3 runs to 13 residues. CDR3 nucleotide sequence: TGCAGCGTTGTGAGTCCGAACACCGGGGAGCTGTTTTTT. It specifies CSVVSPNTGELFF.

The chain carries TRBV7-2 and TRBJ1-6; D perhaps matches TRBD1 (6 bases). The germline gives CDR1 SGHTA, CDR2 FQGNSA. Trimming took 7 bases from V and 7 from J, leaving 8 bases between them. This CDR3 is 12 amino acids long. The CDR3 loop is CASTTGNSPLHF. The CDR3 coding sequence is TGTGCCAGCACAACAGGGAATTCACCCCTCCACTTT.

This sequence joins TRBV27 and TRBJ2-1; 7 bases are a match to TRBD2. Trimming cost V 5 bases and J 0 bases; bases outside gene matches: 13. Germline V CDR1 and CDR2: MNHEY, SMNVEV (reference sequence). The CDR3 runs to 18 residues. CDR3 DNA: TGTGCCAGCAGTCCACCCCGGCGGGAGATGAGCTCCTACAATGAGCAGTTCTTC. Its translation: CASSPPRREMSSYNEQFF.

This clone has only a few counts. The chain couples TRBV30 to TRBJ2-3; maybe TRBD2 (5 bases). CDR3 length equals 10 residues. Trimming pared 0 bases from V and 11 bases from J, leaving 6 bases between. Per the germline V gene, CDR1 is GTSNPN and CDR2 is SVGIG (reference sequence). CDR3 in DNA: TGTGCCTGGAGTGTCCGGGAGCAGTATTTT. Translation: CAWSVREQYF.

The chain employs TRBV14 and TRBJ1-6, with D possibly TRBD1 on 5 matching bases. The CDR3 totals 14 residues. Trimming pared 1 base from V and 13 bases from J, leaving 14 bases between. Germline-derived CDR1 and CDR2 are SGHDN and FVKESK. The CDR3: CASSQAGGSRPLHF. DNA for the CDR3: TGTGCCAGCAGCCAAGCCGGGGGTTCGAGGCCCCTCCACTTT. The full variable domain, rest sourced from reference TRBV14 and TRBJ1-6, is EAGVTQFPSHSVIEKGQTVTLRCDPISGHDNLYWYRRVMGKEIKFLLHFVKESKQDESGMPNNRFLAERTGGTYSTLKVQPAELEDSGVYFCASSQAGGSRPLHFGNGTRLTVT.

V and J are TRBV18 and TRBJ2-3; the D is unclear. CDR3 length: 16 residues. V was shortened by 2 bases and J by 0 bases, with 12 bases between the two germline ends. CDR1 is KGHSH, CDR2 LQKENI, per germline. The CDR3 here is CASSPFGGQSTDTQYF. The DNA for the CDR3 is TGTGCCAGCTCACCATTCGGTGGGCAGAGCACAGATACGCAGTATTTT.

This clone turned up a few times. The chain joins TRBV6-2 or TRBV6-3 to TRBJ2-7; 9 bases fit TRBD1. With V trimmed by 0 bases and J by 6 bases, 9 bases remained unmatched. CDR3 length equals 16 residues. Germline V gives CDR1 MNHEY, CDR2 SVGEGT. The DNA for the CDR3 is TGTGCCAGCAGTTACTCGACAGGGGGTGCTCTAAGCGAGCAGTACGTC. It translates to CASSYSTGGALSEQYV.

V gene TRBV29-1 combines with J gene TRBJ2-1, with 7 bases lining up with TRBD1. Germline lookup yields CDR1 SQVTM and CDR2 ANQGSEA. V lost 7 bases, J lost 5 bases, and 8 bases stayed unmatched. The CDR3 consists of 13 residues. The CDR3 sequence: CSAKDRWDNEQFF. The DNA of the CDR3 is TGCAGCGCTAAGGACAGGTGGGACAATGAGCAGTTCTTC.

This clone was seen only a few times. The chain carries TRBV24-1 and TRBJ1-1; 7 bases align to TRBD1. V shed 10 bases and J 0 bases; nucleotides not matched to a gene: 16. CDR3 size: 17 residues. CDR1 KGHDR and CDR2 SFDVKD come from the germline V gene. CDR3 sequence: CATTGTVSSWMNTEAFF. CDR3 coding DNA: TGTGCCACAACCGGGACAGTTAGCTCCTGGATGAACACTGAAGCTTTCTTT.

The J gene is TRBJ2-2, the V gene TRBV5-1, with 7 bases that match TRBD1. The V gene end was trimmed by 0 bases and the J gene end by 4 bases; junction bases not matched to a gene: 6. The germline CDR1 and CDR2 sequences are SGHRS and YFSETQ. The CDR3 is 16 residues long. The CDR3 coding sequence is TGCGCCAGCAGCTTGGGACAGGGCGTGGGCACCGGGGAGCTGTTTTTT. It is translated as CASSLGQGVGTGELFF.

CDR3 DNA: TGTGCCACCAGTGATACAGGAAACTATGGCTACACCTTC. Translating it yields CATSDTGNYGYTF. This rearrangement joins TRBV24-1 to TRBJ1-2, with D possibly being TRBD1 (5 bases). Trimming stripped 3 bases from V and 2 bases from J, with 6 bases between. Looked up from germline, CDR1 is KGHDR and CDR2 is SFDVKD. The CDR3 spans 13 residues.

The gene calls are TRBV6-2 or TRBV6-3 and TRBJ2-7; maybe TRBD1 (6 bases). CDR3 length: 15 amino acids. V was trimmed by 2 bases and J by 0 bases, leaving 11 bases between them. Germline-derived CDR1 and CDR2 are MNHEY and SVGEGT. CDR3 loop: CASSYPSGVSYEQYF. The DNA of the CDR3 is TGTGCCAGCAGTTACCCCTCAGGGGTCTCCTACGAGCAGTACTTC.